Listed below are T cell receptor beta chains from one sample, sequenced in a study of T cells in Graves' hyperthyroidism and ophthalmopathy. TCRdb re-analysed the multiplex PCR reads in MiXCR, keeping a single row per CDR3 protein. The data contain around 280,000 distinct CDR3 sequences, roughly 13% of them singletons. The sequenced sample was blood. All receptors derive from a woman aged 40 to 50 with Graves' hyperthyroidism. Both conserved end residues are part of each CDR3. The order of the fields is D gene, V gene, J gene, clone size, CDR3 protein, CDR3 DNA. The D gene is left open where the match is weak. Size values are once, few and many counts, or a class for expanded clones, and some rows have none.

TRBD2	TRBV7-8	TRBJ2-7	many	CASSRTGAGTSGRREQYF	TGTGCCAGCTCCCGGACAGGGGCCGGGACTAGCGGGAGAAGGGAGCAGTACTTC
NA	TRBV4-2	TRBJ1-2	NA	CASSQDGGGYGYTF	TGTGCCAGCAGCCAAGACGGGGGAGGCTATGGCTACACCTTC
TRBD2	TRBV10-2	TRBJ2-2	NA	CASQAGGYGELFF	TGCGCCAGCCAAGCGGGAGGGTACGGGGAGCTGTTTTTT
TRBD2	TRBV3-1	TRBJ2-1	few	CASSLGTSSNEQFF	TGTGCCAGCAGCCTTGGGACTAGCTCGAATGAGCAGTTCTTC
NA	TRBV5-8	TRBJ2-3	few	CASRQGGDTDTQYF	TGTGCCAGCCGACAGGGAGGGGACACAGATACGCAGTATTTT
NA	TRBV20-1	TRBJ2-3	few	CSARLRAGQVTDAQYF	TGCAGTGCTAGATTGAGGGCGGGCCAAGTCACAGATGCGCAGTATTTT
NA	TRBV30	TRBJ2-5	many	CAWSVRSAETQYF	TGTGCCTGGAGTGTAAGATCGGCAGAGACCCAGTACTTC
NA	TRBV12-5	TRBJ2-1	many	CASGPPGGTQNEQFF	TGTGCTAGTGGTCCCCCAGGCGGGACACAGAATGAGCAGTTCTTC
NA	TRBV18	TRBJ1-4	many	CASRNGVDEKLFF	TGTGCCAGCCGCAACGGGGTGGATGAAAAACTGTTTTTT
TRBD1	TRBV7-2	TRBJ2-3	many	CASSPDRGSDTQYF	TGTGCCAGCAGCCCAGACAGGGGGTCGGATACGCAGTATTTT
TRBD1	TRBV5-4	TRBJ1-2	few	CASSRPGQGNYGYTF	TGTGCCAGCAGCCGCCCGGGACAGGGGAACTATGGCTACACCTTC
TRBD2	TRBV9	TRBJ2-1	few	CASSPTTSGRAGSEQFF	TGTGCCAGCAGCCCGACGACTAGCGGGAGGGCCGGTAGTGAGCAGTTCTTC
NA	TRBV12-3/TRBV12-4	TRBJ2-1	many	CASRELDEQFF	TGTGCCAGCAGGGAATTGGATGAGCAGTTCTTC
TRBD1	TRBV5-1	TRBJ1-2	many	CASSLGDRNYGYTF	TGCGCCAGCAGCTTGGGGGACAGGAACTATGGCTACACCTTC
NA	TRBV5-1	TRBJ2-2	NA	CASSLTGANTGELFF	TGCGCCAGCAGCCTGACAGGAGCGAACACCGGGGAGCTGTTTTTT
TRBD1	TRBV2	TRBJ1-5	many	CASSETGLSNQPQHF	TGTGCCAGCAGTGAGACAGGGCTTAGCAATCAGCCCCAGCATTTT
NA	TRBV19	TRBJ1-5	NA	CASTRGGTSNQPQHF	TGTGCCAGTACCCGTGGCGGGACAAGCAATCAGCCCCAGCATTTT
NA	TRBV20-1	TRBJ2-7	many	CSALRDNYEQYF	TGCAGTGCTCTGCGGGATAACTACGAGCAGTACTTC
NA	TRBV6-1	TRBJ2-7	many	CASSEFSAPTYEQYF	TGTGCCAGCAGTGAATTCTCAGCCCCAACCTACGAGCAGTACTTC
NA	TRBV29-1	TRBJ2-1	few	CSVEGRGPYNEQFF	TGCAGCGTTGAGGGCAGGGGTCCCTACAATGAGCAGTTCTTC
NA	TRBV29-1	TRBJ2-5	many	CSVDYTQETQYF	TGCAGCGTTGATTACACACAAGAGACCCAGTACTTC
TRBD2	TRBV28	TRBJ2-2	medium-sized	CASRPGTSGSEVTGELFF	TGTGCCAGCAGACCCGGGACTAGCGGGAGTGAGGTCACCGGGGAGCTGTTTTTT
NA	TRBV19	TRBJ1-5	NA	CASSTQMSSQPQHF	TGTGCCAGTAGTACCCAGATGAGTTCTCAGCCCCAGCATTTT
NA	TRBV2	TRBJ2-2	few	CASSLGLERNTGELFF	TGTGCCAGCAGCTTAGGCCTCGAGCGGAACACCGGGGAGCTGTTTTTT
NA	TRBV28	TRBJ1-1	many	CASRRTELNTEAFF	TGTGCCAGCAGACGCACGGAATTGAACACTGAAGCTTTCTTT
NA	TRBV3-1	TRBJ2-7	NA	CASSERSGVAYEQYF	TGTGCCAGCAGCGAAAGGAGTGGGGTGGCCTACGAGCAGTACTTC
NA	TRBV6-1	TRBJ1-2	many	CASSEAVSGVANGYTF	TGTGCCAGCAGTGAAGCGGTGTCAGGGGTTGCGAATGGCTACACCTTC
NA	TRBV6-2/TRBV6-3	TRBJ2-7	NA	CASSYSGTYEQYF	TGTGCCAGCAGCTATAGCGGAACCTACGAGCAGTACTTC
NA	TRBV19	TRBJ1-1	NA	CASHSWGANTEAFF	TGTGCCAGTCACTCCTGGGGGGCGAACACTGAAGCTTTCTTT
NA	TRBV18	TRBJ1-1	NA	CASSPLEEMNTEAFF	TGTGCCAGCTCACCACTTGAGGAGATGAACACTGAAGCTTTCTTT
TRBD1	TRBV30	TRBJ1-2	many	CAWIDRGYGYTF	TGTGCCTGGATTGACAGGGGTTATGGCTACACCTTC
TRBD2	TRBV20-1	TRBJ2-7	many	CSAKGSGRDAEEQYF	TGCAGTGCTAAGGGTAGCGGGAGAGATGCGGAAGAGCAGTACTTC
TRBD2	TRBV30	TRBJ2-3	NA	CAWSSGRAVDTQYF	TGTGCCTGGAGTAGTGGGAGGGCCGTAGATACGCAGTATTTT
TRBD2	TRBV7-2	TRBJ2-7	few	CASSAPLAGIPSTYEQYF	TGTGCCAGCAGCGCCCCACTAGCGGGGATCCCCTCCACCTACGAGCAGTACTTC
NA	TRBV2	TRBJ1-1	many	CASYVDRNTEAFF	TGTGCCAGCTATGTGGACAGGAACACTGAAGCTTTCTTT
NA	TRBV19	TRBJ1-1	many	CASSLFGSEAFF	TGTGCCAGTAGCTTGTTCGGGTCCGAAGCTTTCTTT
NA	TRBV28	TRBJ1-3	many	CASSFTAVSGNTIYF	TGTGCCAGCAGTTTTACGGCAGTCTCTGGAAACACCATATATTTT
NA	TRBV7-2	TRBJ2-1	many	CASSPMQGWYNEQFF	TGTGCCAGCAGCCCTATGCAGGGTTGGTACAATGAGCAGTTCTTC
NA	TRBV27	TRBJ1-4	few	CASSLRGIQANEKLFF	TGTGCCAGCAGTTTAAGGGGCATCCAAGCTAATGAAAAACTGTTTTTT
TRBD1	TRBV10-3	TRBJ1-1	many	CAIRRDRENTEAFF	TGTGCCATCAGACGGGACAGAGAGAACACTGAAGCTTTCTTT
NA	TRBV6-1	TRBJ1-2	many	CASSGFGKGDGYTF	TGTGCCAGCAGTGGGTTCGGAAAAGGAGATGGCTACACCTTC
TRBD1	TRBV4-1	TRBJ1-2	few	CASSQDPGQPNYGYTF	TGCGCCAGCAGCCAAGACCCGGGACAGCCAAACTATGGCTACACCTTC
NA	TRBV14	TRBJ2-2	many	CASSQVQQRELFF	TGTGCCAGCAGCCAAGTCCAGCAGCGGGAGCTGTTTTTT
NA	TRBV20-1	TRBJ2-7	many	CSASRTSSSYEQYF	TGCAGTGCTAGTAGGACGTCGAGCTCCTACGAGCAGTACTTC
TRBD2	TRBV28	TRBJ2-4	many	CASRERGRAKNIQYF	TGTGCCAGCAGGGAACGCGGGAGGGCCAAAAACATTCAGTACTTC